This TCR beta chain was captured by sequencing in a study of T cells after yellow fever vaccination. Study observations and caveats: Abundant clonotypes (contaminants from the bulk population) could be present in FACS-sorted repertoires. Post-booster reappearance was seen for most primary-vaccination clones (around 96% CD4, around 89% CD8).

There are 16 residues in the CDR3. V gave up 6 bases and J gave up 5 bases, with 22 bases separating them. In germline, CDR1 is MNHNS, CDR2 SASEGT. As regards this clonotype: Its antigen is not identified.

TCRdb re-derived calls from the 5' RACE reads in MiXCR, one entry per CDR3 protein. The profile shows about 580,000 distinct CDR3 sequences, approximately 16% of them singletons. The rearrangement links TRBV6-1 to TRBJ1-2; D perhaps matches TRBD1 (5 bases). Sequencing was performed on PBMCs, taken about 5 days after the first yellow fever vaccination. The TCR originated in a man aged 18 to 35 who received the YFV17D yellow fever vaccine. Written as DNA, the CDR3 is TGTGCCAGCAGCTTCGGGACGGAAAGCCTACCTTATGGCTACACCTTC. Protein product: CASSFGTESLPYGYTF.